This T cell receptor (beta chain) was sequenced for a study of tumor T cells in aggressive B-cell lymphoma. CDR1 SQVTM and CDR2 ANQGSEA come from the germline V gene. The CDR3 contains 16 residues. V was shortened by 7 bases and J by 1 base, with 23 bases between the two germline ends. The method was immunoSEQ multiplex PCR; TCRdb's version includes in-frame clones alone and lacks a portion of them. The sample lists about 10,000 clones, 75% to 85% occurring once. The sequence was obtained from an adult with diffuse large B cell lymphoma. Sequenced sample: tumor tissue. V and J are TRBV29-1 and TRBJ2-7; D may be TRBD2 (10 bases). The CDR3 sequence: CSARQGGTSESYEQYF. As DNA, the CDR3 is TGCAGCGCCAGACAGGGGGGGACTAGCGAGTCCTACGAGCAGTACTTC.